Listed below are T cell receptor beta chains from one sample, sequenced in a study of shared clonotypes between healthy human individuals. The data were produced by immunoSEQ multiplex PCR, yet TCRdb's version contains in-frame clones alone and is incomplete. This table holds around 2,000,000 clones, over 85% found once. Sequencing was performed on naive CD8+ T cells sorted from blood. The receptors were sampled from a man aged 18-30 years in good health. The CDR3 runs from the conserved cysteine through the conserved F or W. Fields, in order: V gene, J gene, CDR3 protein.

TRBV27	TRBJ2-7	CASRGDSSYEQYF
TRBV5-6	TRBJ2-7	CASSSYPGYALNEQYF
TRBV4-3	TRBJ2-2	CASSQNDVGELFF
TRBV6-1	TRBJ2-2	CASSGPGQGAPGELFF
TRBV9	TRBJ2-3	CASSVQEDTQYF
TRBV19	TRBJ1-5	CASSIDVNQPQHF
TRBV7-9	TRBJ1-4	CASSSEQGGEKLFF
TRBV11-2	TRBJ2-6	CASSLGTHSGANVLTF
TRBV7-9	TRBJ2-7	CASSLVGGAYEQYF
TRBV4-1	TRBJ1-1	CASSHATVNTEAFF
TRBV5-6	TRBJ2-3	CASSLGHPSTGLSTDTQYF
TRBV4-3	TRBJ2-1	CASSHGGGSLDEQFF
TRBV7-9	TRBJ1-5	CASSPQGPNQPQHF
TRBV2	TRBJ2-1	CASTLAGAYNEQFF
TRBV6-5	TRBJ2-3	CASSYPTSGTDTQYF
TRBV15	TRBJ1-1	CATSRDRSNTEAFF
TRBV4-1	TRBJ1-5	CASSQVGQGNQPQHF
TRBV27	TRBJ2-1	CASSLLSDYNEQFF
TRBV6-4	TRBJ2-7	CASSDSGLAGDYEQYF
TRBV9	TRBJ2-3	CASSVEGGGYSSTDTQYF
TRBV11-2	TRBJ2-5	CASSLEPGTSWQETQYF